This T cell receptor (beta chain) was sequenced for a study of shared clonotypes between healthy human individuals. Study results and caveats: The study found approximately 5% of naive CD4 clonotypes shared across a few donors. A limitation of the genetic and exposure-history diversity represented arose from few donors.

The study drew all its donors from Caucasian adults living in Nashville, Tennessee. CDR3 length equals 14 residues. V dropped 0 bases and J dropped 4; count of bases not matched to a gene: 1. Germline V gene lookup returns CDR1 SGHRS and CDR2 YFSETQ. Deep-level settings were used for running the assay. The data were produced by immunoSEQ multiplex PCR, yet TCRdb's version contains in-frame clones alone and is incomplete. The table includes roughly 2.4 million clones, approximately 96% detected once. In regard to this clone: Its antigen is currently unknown. Other nucleotide sequences from this sample produce the same CDR3.

The TCR originated in a young man in good health. This chain links TRBV5-1 with TRBJ2-3, with 8 bases fitting TRBD1. Sequenced: naive CD4+ T cells sorted from blood. Described subset: CD45RA+ positively selected. The CDR3 region has the DNA TGCGCCAGCAGCTTGGCACAGGGGGCAGATACGCAGTATTTT. Translated: CASSLAQGADTQYF.